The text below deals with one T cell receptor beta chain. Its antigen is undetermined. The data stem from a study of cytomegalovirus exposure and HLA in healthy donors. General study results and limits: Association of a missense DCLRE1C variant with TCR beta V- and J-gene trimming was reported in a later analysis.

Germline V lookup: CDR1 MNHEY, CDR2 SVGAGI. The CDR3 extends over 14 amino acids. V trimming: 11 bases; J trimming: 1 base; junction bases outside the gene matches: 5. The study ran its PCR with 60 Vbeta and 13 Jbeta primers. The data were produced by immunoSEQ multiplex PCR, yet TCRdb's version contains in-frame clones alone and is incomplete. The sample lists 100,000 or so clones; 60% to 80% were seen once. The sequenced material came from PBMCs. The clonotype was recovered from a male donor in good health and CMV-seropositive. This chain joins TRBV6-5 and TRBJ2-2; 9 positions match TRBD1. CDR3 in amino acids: CAAGTGRNTGELFF. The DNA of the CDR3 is TGTGCCGCTGGGACAGGGAGGAACACCGGGGAGCTGTTTTTT.